What follows are 14 T cell receptor beta chains derived from one specimen sequenced in a study of shared clonotypes between healthy human individuals. Sequenced by immunoSEQ multiplex PCR; TCRdb stores in-frame clones only, minus some. The sample lists around 180,000 clones; 90% to 95% were seen once. Sequenced input: naive CD4+ T cells sorted from blood. Noted subset: CD45RA+ positively selected. The receptors were sampled from a woman under 40 in good health.

A note on this clone: The DNA is left out, because the CDR3 cannot be placed on it with certainty; the CDR3 is given as TCRdb lists it. The CDR3 reads CSVGPGQGYEQYF. The chain is built from TRBV29-1 and TRBJ2-7; the DNA was not used to check the table's D call, TRBD1. CDR1 is SQVTM, CDR2 ANQGSEA, per germline. Inclusive of both ends, the CDR3 amounts to 13 amino acids.

CDR3 amino acids: CASSLRQTYGYTF. The CDR3, as DNA: TGTGCCAGCAGTCTCCGACAGACGTATGGCTACACCTTC. This chain joins TRBV28 and TRBJ1-2; possible D gene TRBD1, 5 bases. The CDR3 has 13 amino acids. Trimming took off 5 bases at V and 5 bases at J, with 12 bases between the two ends. The V gene's germline CDR1 is MDHEN and CDR2 SYDVKM.

The chain recombines TRBV5-5 with TRBJ1-2, with unresolved D. The CDR3 spans 12 residues. The germline V and J ends were trimmed by 4 bases and 8 bases, with 12 bases remaining between them. Germline-derived CDR1 and CDR2 are SGHKS and YYEKEE (reference sequence). Written as DNA, the CDR3 is TGTGCCAGCAGCATGGGAACTCAGGGCTACACCTTC. Its protein product is CASSMGTQGYTF.

Comments on this clone: Other nucleotide sequences from this sample produce the same CDR3. The chain uses TRBV11-2 and TRBJ1-4; TRBD1 might be the D (6 bases). The CDR3 is 14 amino acids. CDR1 and CDR2 from the germline V gene are SGHAT and FQNNGV. Deletions cut 1 base from V and 5 bases from J, with 8 bases between. The CDR3 coding sequence is TGTGCCAGCAGCTTAGGGCAGGGGAATGAAAAACTGTTTTTT. Protein sequence: CASSLGQGNEKLFF.

The rearrangement links TRBV7-9 to TRBJ1-1, with TRBD1 matching over 7 bases. The germline V gene encodes CDR1 SEHNR and CDR2 FQNEAQ (reference sequence). The CDR3 consists of 13 residues. V was clipped by 2 bases and J by 6 bases; unmatched bases: 3. DNA for the CDR3: TGTGCCAGCAGCTTAATGCAGGGGGCTGAAGCTTTCTTT. Residues: CASSLMQGAEAFF.

The rearrangement uses TRBV29-1 and TRBJ2-3; 9 bases map to TRBD2. CDR1 is SQVTM, CDR2 ANQGSEA, per germline. V was pared by 7 bases and J by 3 bases, with 11 bases of the junction left unmatched. CDR3 size: 15 residues. CDR3 residues: CSEGMTSGSTDTQYF. The DNA for the CDR3 is TGCAGCGAGGGTATGACTAGCGGATCTACAGATACGCAGTATTTT.

This clone was seen only once. The chain is built from TRBV28 and TRBJ2-5; D remains ambiguous. The end of the DNA fits TRBJ2-7 better, so the J call may be wrong. The CDR3 sequence is 12 residues long. Germline V lookup: CDR1 MDHEN, CDR2 SYDVKM. The CDR3 protein is CASTMSGHEQYF. DNA of the CDR3: TGTGCCAGCACCATGTCGGGCCACGAGCAGTACTTC.

The rearrangement uses TRBV6-4 and TRBJ2-2; 8 positions match TRBD2. V trimming: 6 bases; J trimming: 4 bases; junction bases outside the gene matches: 10. The CDR3 totals 16 residues. The germline CDR1 and CDR2 sequences are MRHNA and SNTAGT. CDR3 coding DNA: TGTGCCAGCAGGGCGCGGGGGGCGAGAGGCACCGGGGAGCTGTTTTTT. Translated: CASRARGARGTGELFF.

This chain joins TRBV30 and TRBJ1-5, with no clear D. Germline CDR1 GTSNPN, CDR2 SVGIG (reference sequence). V was cut by 0 bases and J by 6 bases, with 9 bases left in between. This CDR3 region has 13 residues. CDR3 sequence: CAWSVSDGQPQHF. CDR3 bases: TGTGCCTGGAGTGTATCCGACGGTCAGCCCCAGCATTTT.

J is TRBJ1-1 and V is TRBV5-8, with TRBD1 matching over 8 bases. The germline V gene encodes CDR1 SGHTS and CDR2 YDEGEE. The CDR3 covers 16 residues. V gave up 6 bases and J gave up 6 bases; unmatched junction bases: 16. CDR3 region: CASTEPQGDHWAEAFF. The DNA of the CDR3 is TGTGCCAGCACCGAACCACAGGGGGACCATTGGGCTGAAGCTTTCTTT. Supplemented by reference TRBV5-8 and TRBJ1-1, the full variable domain reads EAGVTQSPTHLIKTRGQQATLRCSPISGHTSVYWYQQALGLGLQFLLWYDEGEERNRGNFPPRFSGRQFPNYSSELNVNALELEDSALYLCASTEPQGDHWAEAFFGQGTRLTVV.

The V gene is TRBV7-2, the J gene TRBJ2-3; D remains unclear. The CDR3 is made up of 13 amino acids. Trimming took off 5 bases at V and 1 base at J, with 7 bases between the two ends. The germline gives CDR1 SGHTA, CDR2 FQGNSA. CDR3 protein: CASSNQGTDTQYF. CDR3 nucleotide sequence: TGTGCCAGCAGCAACCAGGGCACAGATACGCAGTATTTT.

J is TRBJ2-7 and V is TRBV6-5; TRBD2 matches 8 bases. The CDR3 is made up of 15 amino acids. Germline V gene lookup returns CDR1 MNHEY and CDR2 SVGAGI. The junction had 6 bases not matched to a gene; V was cut back by 2 bases and J by 3 bases. As DNA, the CDR3 is TGTGCCAGCAGTTACACACTTAGCGGGATCTACGAGCAGTACTTC. Its protein is CASSYTLSGIYEQYF.

The chain uses TRBV6-6 and TRBJ2-1; the match to TRBD2 covers 8 bases. The V segment lost 6 bases and the J segment 7 bases; nucleotides outside the gene matches: 11. This CDR3 is 15 amino acids long. Per germline, CDR1 MNHNY and CDR2 SVGAGI (reference sequence). The CDR3 sequence is CASRPTGGSVNEQFF. The CDR3 DNA is TGTGCCAGCAGGCCAACGGGAGGGTCCGTGAATGAGCAGTTCTTC.

The count of this clone is one. This chain links TRBV28 with TRBJ2-7; D tentatively fits TRBD1 or TRBD2 (5 bases each). The CDR3 totals 15 residues. Per germline, CDR1 MDHEN and CDR2 SYDVKM. V was clipped by 3 bases and J by 5 bases, with 17 bases between them. The CDR3 coding sequence is TGTGCCAGCAGTTTGTTGGGGCAGGGAGAGAACGAGCAGTACTTC. This gives the protein CASSLLGQGENEQYF.